This note documents a single T cell receptor (beta chain) sequence. These data are taken from a study of response to subunit inactivated influenza vaccine. TCRdb re-analysed the RT-PCR reads in MiXCR, keeping a single row per CDR3 protein. The top ten hold approximately 3% of the sample, which has about 540,000 distinct CDR3 sequences, 20% to 25% seen once. Trimming removed 5 bases from V and 1 base from J; junction bases left unmatched: 6. There are 15 residues in the CDR3. Germline CDR1 MDHEN, CDR2 SYDVKM. These data are also associated with another study on T cells expressing NK-cell markers. That work contributes: TCR beta libraries carry UMIs added by 5'RACE template switching. Repertoires of TCR beta were obtained from T cells sorted as CD3+CD56+NKG2C+, CD3+CD56+NKG2C- and CD3+CD56-NKG2C+. Out of eight donors sequenced, seven tested HCMV-seropositive and the remaining one seronegative. Over 5 donors carried dominant NKG2C+ clonotypes that made up roughly 1.0-7.5% of their CD8+ T cells. Specificity for HCMV among expanded NKG2C+ T cell clones was not established.

The J gene is TRBJ1-1, the V gene TRBV28; 8 bases line up with TRBD1. Material: CD4+ T cells sorted from PBMCs, obtained 12 days after vaccination. The clonotype originates from a man aged 50 or older who received an inactivated influenza vaccine. Here the CDR3 reads CASSLIGQGNTEAFF. The CDR3 nucleotides read TGTGCCAGCAGTCTAATAGGACAGGGGAACACTGAAGCTTTCTTT.